The 20 T cell receptor beta chains below all came from one sample that was sequenced in a study of CD8+CD57+ T cells in acquired aplastic anemia. Patients chosen for sequencing had shown CD8+CD57+ cell expansion by flow cytometry. Profiling that covered TCR beta VDJ and CDR3 relied on genomic DNA as its template. From the reads, TCRdb called clonotypes with MiXCR, one entry per CDR3 protein. The table shows under 200,000 distinct CDR3 sequences, with less than 50% occurring only once. Material: sorted CD4+, CD8+, or CD8+CD57+ T cells (not recorded which) from PBMCs. The receptors here all came from a human donor with aplastic anemia.

The sample holds a few counts of this clonotype. A much bigger clone sits one base away, suggesting this may be a read error. V and J are TRBV6-4 and TRBJ1-2; unclear D gene. The germline CDR1 and CDR2 sequences are MRHNA and SNTAGT. CDR3 length: 9 amino acids. V was shortened by 11 bases and J by 1 base, with 2 bases between the two germline ends. The CDR3 sequence: CAGNYGYTF. The CDR3 bases are TGTGCCGGTAACTATGGCTACACCTTC.

V and J are TRBV10-2 and TRBJ1-2; D unclear. Germline V CDR1 and CDR2: WSHSY, SAAADI. Trimming took off 6 bases at V and 3 bases at J, with 11 bases between the two ends. This CDR3 spans 13 amino acids. CDR3: CASRPTEDYGYTF. CDR3 coding DNA: TGCGCCAGCAGACCAACAGAAGACTATGGCTACACCTTC.

As for this clonotype: At one of its ends the junction is not consistent with the germline gene, which may arise from a read error. The rearrangement uses TRBV7-2 and TRBJ2-7; TRBD2 aligns across 10 bases. The CDR3 covers 13 residues. Looked up from germline, CDR1 is SGHTA and CDR2 is FQGNSA. CDR3 sequence reads: CVSSRLAGYEQYF. CDR3 bases: TGTGTCAGCAGCCGACTAGCGGGCTACGAGCAGTACTTC. The entire variable domain, with the rest obtained from reference TRBV7-2 and TRBJ2-7, is as follows: GAGVSQSPSNKVTEKGKDVELRCDPISGHTALYWYRQSLGQGLEFLIYFQGNSAPDKSGLPSDRFSAERTGGSVSTLTIQRTQQEDSAVYLCVSSRLAGYEQYFGPGTRLTVT.

There are many counts of this clonotype. This chain links TRBV5-4 with TRBJ2-7, with TRBD2 identical over 7 bases. Losses at the gene ends were 4 bases for V and 3 bases for J; bases not matched to a gene: 7. Germline V gene lookup returns CDR1 SGHNT and CDR2 YYREEE (reference sequence). This CDR3 is 14 amino acids long. Here the CDR3 reads CASSSGTSLYEQYF. CDR3 sequence (DNA): TGTGCCAGCAGCAGCGGGACGTCCCTCTACGAGCAGTACTTC.

This clonotype was seen at least ten times. The chain has TRBV9 and TRBJ2-3; no clear D gene. There are 14 residues in the CDR3. CDR1 is SGDLS and CDR2 is YYNGEE in the germline V gene. Trimming cost V 0 bases and J 3 bases, with 8 bases left between them. The CDR3 sequence: CASSVGHGTDTQYF. Here the CDR3 DNA reads TGTGCCAGCAGCGTAGGACATGGGACAGATACGCAGTATTTT.

The genes are TRBV19 and TRBJ1-2; TRBD1 might be the D (6 bases). Trimming took off 9 bases at V and 3 bases at J, with 14 bases between the two ends. The CDR3 is made up of 13 amino acids. Germline V lookup: CDR1 LNHDA, CDR2 SQIVND (reference sequence). The CDR3 loop reads CASAPTGDYGYTF. The CDR3 bases are TGTGCCAGCGCTCCGACAGGTGACTATGGCTACACCTTC. The full variable domain, its missing parts supplied by reference TRBV19 and TRBJ1-2, is DGGITQSPKYLFRKEGQNVTLSCEQNLNHDAMYWYRQDPGQGLRLIYYSQIVNDFQKGDIAEGYSVSREKKESFPLTVTSAQKNPTAFYLCASAPTGDYGYTFGSGTRLTVV.

The chain couples TRBV19 to TRBJ1-4; D perhaps matches TRBD1 (6 bases). CDR1 LNHDA and CDR2 SQIVND come from the germline V gene (reference sequence). V was trimmed by 5 bases and J by 5 bases, leaving 15 bases between them. The CDR3 has 15 amino acids. The CDR3 sequence is CASSDRGRRNEKLFF. CDR3 DNA sequence: TGTGCCAGTAGTGACCGGGGGCGGCGAAATGAAAAACTGTTTTTT.

This clonotype appeared a few times. The chain is built from TRBV2 and TRBJ2-2; the D gene could be TRBD1 or TRBD2 (5 bases each). This CDR3 contains 15 residues. Trimming stripped 0 bases from V and 7 bases from J, with 12 bases between. CDR1 and CDR2 (germline): SNHLY, FYNNEI. CDR3 region: CASSEALRGIGELFF. CDR3 DNA sequence: TGTGCCAGCAGTGAAGCGCTTCGGGGCATCGGGGAGCTGTTTTTT.

This clonotype was found once. This chain uses TRBV7-4 with TRBJ2-5; 11 bases are shared with TRBD2. Per germline, CDR1 SGHVT and CDR2 SQSDAQ. V shed 2 bases, J shed 4 bases, and the junction held 3 bases outside the gene matches. This CDR3 is 15 amino acids long. The CDR3 nucleotides are TGTGCCAGCAGCTTAACTAGCGGGGGTGGAGAGACCCAGTACTTC. This sequence encodes CASSLTSGGGETQYF. The whole variable domain, remainder taken from reference TRBV7-4 and TRBJ2-5, is GAGVSQSPRYKVAKRGRDVALRCDSISGHVTLYWYRQTLGQGSEVLTYSQSDAQRDKSGRPSGRFSAERPERSVSTLKIQRTEQGDSAVYLCASSLTSGGGETQYFGPGTRLLVL.

This clonotype was observed at least ten times. V gene TRBV19 combines with J gene TRBJ1-3; 9 bases line up with TRBD1. Germline V lookup: CDR1 LNHDA, CDR2 SQIVND (reference sequence). The V gene end was trimmed by 6 bases and the J gene end by 1 base; junction bases not matched to a gene: 1. The CDR3 spans 14 residues. For the CDR3, the DNA is TGTGCCAGTAGACAGGGGGCTTCTGGAAACACCATATATTTT. Translating it yields CASRQGASGNTIYF.

Comment on this clonotype: An end of the junction differs from the germline gene, which may be a read error. The chain links TRBV2 to TRBJ2-1, with 7 bases fitting TRBD1. The CDR3 is 10 residues long. In germline, CDR1 is SNHLY, CDR2 FYNNEI. CDR3 in DNA: TGTGCCAGTATCGAGGGGGCAATGGGCTTC. It encodes CASIEGAMGF.

To note about this clonotype: This CDR3 is missing its conserved last phenylalanine or tryptophan, likely due to a read error. It is unclear where the CDR3 begins or ends on the DNA, so no DNA is shown, and the CDR3 is as TCRdb lists it. The chain combines TRBV10-3 with TRBJ2-2. The V gene's germline CDR1 is ENHRY and CDR2 SYGVKD. Counting both end residues, the CDR3 totals 9 amino acids. This CDR3 reads CASSDSSYI.

This clonotype was seen only once. The gene calls are TRBV20-1 and TRBJ2-5; 10 bases fit TRBD2. V was clipped by 0 bases and J by 5 bases; unmatched bases: 6. Germline assignment: CDR1 DFQATT and CDR2 SNEGSKA (reference sequence). The CDR3 length is 15 residues. The CDR3 coding sequence is TGCAGTGCTAGAGATAGCGAGCGGGAGGGGGAGACCCAGTACTTC. It is translated as CSARDSEREGETQYF.

The chain has TRBV14 and TRBJ2-6; 8 nucleotides line up with TRBD2. From germline, CDR1 is SGHDN and CDR2 FVKESK. V trimming: 0 bases; J trimming: 0 bases; junction bases outside the gene matches: 16. This CDR3 has 22 residues. The CDR3 protein is CASSQDANLASGGSSGANVLTF. Here the CDR3 DNA reads TGTGCCAGCAGCCAAGATGCCAACTTGGCGAGCGGGGGTTCCTCTGGGGCCAACGTCCTGACTTTC.

CDR3 bases: TGTGCCAGCAGTGACGGGGCGGGGGGGCCTGGAGATACGCAGTATTTT. Encoded protein: CASSDGAGGPGDTQYF. This chain joins TRBV2 and TRBJ2-3, with TRBD2 identical over 9 bases. Germline lookup yields CDR1 SNHLY and CDR2 FYNNEI. Trimming cost V 3 bases and J 5 bases; bases outside gene matches: 9. The CDR3 runs 16 residues.

This clonotype was recorded many times. The CDR3 loop reads CSARGGKGLKDTQYF. CDR3 nucleotide sequence: TGCAGTGCTAGAGGTGGTAAGGGTCTTAAAGATACGCAGTATTTT. The chain joins TRBV20-1 to TRBJ2-3; no firm D call. This CDR3 spans 15 amino acids. Germline CDR1 DFQATT, CDR2 SNEGSKA (reference sequence). V lost 1 base, J lost 5 bases, and 16 bases lay in between.

The chain is built from TRBV24-1 and TRBJ2-1; 9 nucleotides align to TRBD2. Germline CDR1 KGHDR, CDR2 SFDVKD. This CDR3 spans 14 amino acids. Trimming removed 9 bases from V and 3 bases from J; junction bases left unmatched: 5. The CDR3 sequence is CATVAGEVYNEQFF. The CDR3 DNA follows: TGTGCCACCGTAGCGGGAGAAGTCTACAATGAGCAGTTCTTC.

On this clonotype itself: A clone one base away is much larger, so this may be a read error. The chain links TRBV5-1 to TRBJ2-2, with D possibly matching TRBD2 (5 bases). This CDR3 has 13 amino acids. The V gene's germline CDR1 is SGHRS and CDR2 YFSETQ. The CDR3 loop reads CASSLAGYGDLFF. CDR3 coding DNA: TGCGCCAGCAGCTTGGCCGGTTACGGGGATCTGTTTTTT.

There are many counts of this clonotype. The CDR3 region has the DNA TGTGCCAGCAGCTTTACCTCCTACAATGAGCAGTTCTTC. Protein: CASSFTSYNEQFF. This chain links TRBV5-8 with TRBJ2-1; D gene uncertain. Trimming removed 2 bases at V and 0 bases at J, with 3 bases between. This CDR3 has 13 amino acids. CDR1 is SGHTS and CDR2 is YDEGEE in the germline V gene.

The rearrangement uses TRBV10-3 and TRBJ1-6; TRBD1 is a possible D gene (5 bases). Trimming took off 6 bases at V and 5 bases at J, with 14 bases between the two ends. This CDR3 has 15 amino acids. CDR1 and CDR2 from the germline V gene are ENHRY and SYGVKD. The CDR3 nucleotides read TGTGCCATCAGGGAGGGTGGGGCGAATAATTCACCCCTCCACTTT. Protein sequence: CAIREGGANNSPLHF.